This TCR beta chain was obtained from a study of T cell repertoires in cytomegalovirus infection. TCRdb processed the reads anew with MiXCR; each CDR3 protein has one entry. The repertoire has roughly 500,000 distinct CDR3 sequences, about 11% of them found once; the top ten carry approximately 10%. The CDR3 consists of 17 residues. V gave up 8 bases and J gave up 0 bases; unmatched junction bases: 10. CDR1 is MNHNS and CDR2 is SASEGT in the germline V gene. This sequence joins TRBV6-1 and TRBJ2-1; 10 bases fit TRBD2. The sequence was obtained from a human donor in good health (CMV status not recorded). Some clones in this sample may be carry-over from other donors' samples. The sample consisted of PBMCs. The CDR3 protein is CASWERTSGYSYNEQFF. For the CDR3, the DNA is TGTGCCAGCTGGGAGCGGACTAGCGGTTACTCCTACAATGAGCAGTTCTTC.